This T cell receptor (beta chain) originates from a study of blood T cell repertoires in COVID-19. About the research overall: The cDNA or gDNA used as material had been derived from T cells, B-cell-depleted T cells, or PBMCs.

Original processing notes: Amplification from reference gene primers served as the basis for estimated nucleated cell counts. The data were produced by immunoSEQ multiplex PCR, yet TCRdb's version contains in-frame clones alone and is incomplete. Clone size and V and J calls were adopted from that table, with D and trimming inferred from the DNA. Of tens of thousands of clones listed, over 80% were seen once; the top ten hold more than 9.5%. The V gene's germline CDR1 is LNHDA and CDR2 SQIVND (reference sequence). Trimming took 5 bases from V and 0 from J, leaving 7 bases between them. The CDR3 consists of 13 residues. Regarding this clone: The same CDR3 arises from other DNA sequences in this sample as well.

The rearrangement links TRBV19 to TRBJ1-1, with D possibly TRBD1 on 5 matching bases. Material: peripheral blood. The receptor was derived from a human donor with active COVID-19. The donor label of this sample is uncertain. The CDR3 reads CASSSGLNTEAFF. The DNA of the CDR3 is TGTGCCAGTAGTTCAGGGCTGAACACTGAAGCTTTCTTT.